The T cell receptor beta chain described here comes from a study of shared clonotypes between healthy human individuals. Profiling relied on immunoSEQ multiplex PCR, and the TCRdb table lists in-frame clones only, not all of them. The sample has 1.4 million or so clones, approximately 98.5% seen once. Findings of the study overall: The study drew on few donors, limiting represented genetic and exposure-history diversity. The study sampled only blood, and tissue repertoires likely differ.

Germline assignment: CDR1 LNHDA and CDR2 SQIVND (reference sequence). The CDR3 contains 15 residues. V lost 3 bases and J lost 4; bases outside the gene matches: 8. Notes on this clone: The antigen is unknown.

Material: naive CD4+ T cells sorted from blood. Documented subset: CD45RA+ positively selected. The origin of this receptor is a man aged 25 to 40 in good health. This chain uses TRBV19 with TRBJ1-2; 7 bases fit TRBD1. The DNA of the CDR3 is TGTGCCAGTAGTATCGAGACAGGGAGATCCTATGGCTACACCTTC. Translating gives CASSIETGRSYGYTF.